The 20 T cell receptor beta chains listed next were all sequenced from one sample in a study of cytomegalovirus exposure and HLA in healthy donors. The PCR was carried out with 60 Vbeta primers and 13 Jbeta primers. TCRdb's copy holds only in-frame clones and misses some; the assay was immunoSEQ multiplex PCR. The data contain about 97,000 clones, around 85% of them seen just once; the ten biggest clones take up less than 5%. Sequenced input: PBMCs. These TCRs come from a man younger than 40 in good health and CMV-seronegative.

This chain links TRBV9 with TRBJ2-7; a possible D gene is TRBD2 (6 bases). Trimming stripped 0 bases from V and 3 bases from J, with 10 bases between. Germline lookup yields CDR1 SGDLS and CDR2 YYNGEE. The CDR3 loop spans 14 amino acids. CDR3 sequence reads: CASSVEAGHYEQYF. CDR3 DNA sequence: TGTGCCAGCAGCGTAGAGGCGGGGCACTACGAGCAGTACTTC.

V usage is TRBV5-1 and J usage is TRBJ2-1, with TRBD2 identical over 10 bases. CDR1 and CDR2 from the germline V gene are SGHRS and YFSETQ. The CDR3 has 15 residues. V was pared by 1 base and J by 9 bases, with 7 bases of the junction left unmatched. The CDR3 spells CASSLKTSGVLEQFF. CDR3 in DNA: TGCGCCAGCAGCTTGAAAACTAGCGGGGTTCTTGAGCAGTTCTTC.

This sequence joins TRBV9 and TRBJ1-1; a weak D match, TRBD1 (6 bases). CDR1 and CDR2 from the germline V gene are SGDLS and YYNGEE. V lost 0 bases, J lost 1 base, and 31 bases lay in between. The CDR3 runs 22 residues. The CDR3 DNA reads TGTGCCAGCAGCGTAGGATCAAAGCGAAATGCTCAACAGGGAAGAGGGAACACTGAAGCTTTCTTT. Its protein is CASSVGSKRNAQQGRGNTEAFF.

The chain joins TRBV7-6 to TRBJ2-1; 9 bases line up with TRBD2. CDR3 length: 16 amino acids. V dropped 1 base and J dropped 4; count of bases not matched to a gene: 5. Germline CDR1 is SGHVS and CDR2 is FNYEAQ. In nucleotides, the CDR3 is TGTGCCAGCAGCTTAGAAGCGGGGGGACTATACAATGAGCAGTTCTTC. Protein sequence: CASSLEAGGLYNEQFF. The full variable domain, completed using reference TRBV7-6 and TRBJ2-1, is GAGVSQSPRYKVTKRGQDVALRCDPISGHVSLYWYRQALGQGPEFLTYFNYEAQQDKSGLPNDRFSAERPEGSISTLTIQRTEQRDSAMYRCASSLEAGGLYNEQFFGPGTRLTVL.

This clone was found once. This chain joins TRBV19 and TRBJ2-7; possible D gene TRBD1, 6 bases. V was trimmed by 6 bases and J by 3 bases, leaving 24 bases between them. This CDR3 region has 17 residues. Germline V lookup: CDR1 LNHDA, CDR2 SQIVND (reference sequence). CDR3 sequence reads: CASRKTGLGLDVYEQYF. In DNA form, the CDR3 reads TGTGCCAGTAGGAAAACAGGGTTGGGTTTAGACGTCTACGAGCAGTACTTC. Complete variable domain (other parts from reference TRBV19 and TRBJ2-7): DGGITQSPKYLFRKEGQNVTLSCEQNLNHDAMYWYRQDPGQGLRLIYYSQIVNDFQKGDIAEGYSVSREKKESFPLTVTSAQKNPTAFYLCASRKTGLGLDVYEQYFGPGTRLTVT.

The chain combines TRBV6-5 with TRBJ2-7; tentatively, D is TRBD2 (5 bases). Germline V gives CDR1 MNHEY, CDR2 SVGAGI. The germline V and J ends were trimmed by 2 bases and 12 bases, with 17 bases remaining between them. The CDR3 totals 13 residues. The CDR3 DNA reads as TGTGCCAGCAGTTACGAGTTATCGGGGAGCCGGTACTTC. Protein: CASSYELSGSRYF.

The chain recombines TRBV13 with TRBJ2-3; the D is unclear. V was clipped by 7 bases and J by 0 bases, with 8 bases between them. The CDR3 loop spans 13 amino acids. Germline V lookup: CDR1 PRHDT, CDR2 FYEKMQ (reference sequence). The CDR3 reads CASTPSSTDTQYF. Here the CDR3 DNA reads TGTGCCAGCACTCCCTCTAGCACAGATACGCAGTATTTT.

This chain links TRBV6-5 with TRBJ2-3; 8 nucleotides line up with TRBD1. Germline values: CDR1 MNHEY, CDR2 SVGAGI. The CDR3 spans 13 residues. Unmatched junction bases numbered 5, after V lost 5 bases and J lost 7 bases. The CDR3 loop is CASSPGGSNTQYF. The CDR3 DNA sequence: TGTGCCAGCAGTCCAGGGGGCTCGAATACGCAGTATTTT.

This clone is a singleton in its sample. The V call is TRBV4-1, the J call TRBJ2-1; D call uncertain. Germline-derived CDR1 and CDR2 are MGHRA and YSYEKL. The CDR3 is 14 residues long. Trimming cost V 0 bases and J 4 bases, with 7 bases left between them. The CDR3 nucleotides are TGCGCCAGCAGCCAAGAACACCTGTACAATGAGCAGTTCTTC. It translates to CASSQEHLYNEQFF.

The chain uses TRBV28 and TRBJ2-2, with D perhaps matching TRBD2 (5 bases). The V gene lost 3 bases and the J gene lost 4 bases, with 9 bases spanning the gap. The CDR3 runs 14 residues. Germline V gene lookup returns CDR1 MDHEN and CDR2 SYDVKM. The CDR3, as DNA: TGTGCCAGCAGTTTTCGGGGTAGCACCGGGGAGCTGTTTTTT. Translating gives CASSFRGSTGELFF. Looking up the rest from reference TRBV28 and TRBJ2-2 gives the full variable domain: DVKVTQSSRYLVKRTGEKVFLECVQDMDHENMFWYRQDPGLGLRLIYFSYDVKMKEKGDIPEGYSVSREKKERFSLILESASTNQTSMYLCASSFRGSTGELFFGEGSRLTVL.

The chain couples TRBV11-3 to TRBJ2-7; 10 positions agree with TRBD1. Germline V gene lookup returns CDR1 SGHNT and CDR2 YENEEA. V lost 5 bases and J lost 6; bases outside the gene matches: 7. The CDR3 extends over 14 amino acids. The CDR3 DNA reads TGTGCCAGCAGCATTACCGGGACAGGGGCCGAGCAGTACTTC. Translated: CASSITGTGAEQYF. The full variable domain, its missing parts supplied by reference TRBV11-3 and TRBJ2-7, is EAGVVQSPRYKIIEKKQPVAFWCNPISGHNTLYWYLQNLGQGPELLIRYENEEAVDDSQLPKDRFSAERLKGVDSTLKIQPAELGDSAVYLCASSITGTGAEQYFGPGTRLTVT.

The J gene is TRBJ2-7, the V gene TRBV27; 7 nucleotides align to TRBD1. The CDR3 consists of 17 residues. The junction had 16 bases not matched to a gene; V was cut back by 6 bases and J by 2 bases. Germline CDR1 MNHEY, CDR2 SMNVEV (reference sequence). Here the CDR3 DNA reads TGTGCCAGCAGCTTGGTACCACCGGGGACAGTTACCTACGAGCAGTACTTC. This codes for CASSLVPPGTVTYEQYF.

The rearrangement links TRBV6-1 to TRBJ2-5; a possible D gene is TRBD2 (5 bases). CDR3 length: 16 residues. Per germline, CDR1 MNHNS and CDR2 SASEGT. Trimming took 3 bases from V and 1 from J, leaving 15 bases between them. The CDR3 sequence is CASSDDIGGLQETQYF. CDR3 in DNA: TGTGCCAGCAGTGACGATATCGGAGGCCTCCAAGAGACCCAGTACTTC.

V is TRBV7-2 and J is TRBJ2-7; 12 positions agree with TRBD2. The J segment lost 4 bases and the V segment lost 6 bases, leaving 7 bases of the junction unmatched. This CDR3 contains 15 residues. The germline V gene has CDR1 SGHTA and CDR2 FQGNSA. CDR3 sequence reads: CASSSLAGGQYEQYF. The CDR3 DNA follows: TGTGCCAGCAGTTCACTAGCGGGGGGACAATACGAGCAGTACTTC.

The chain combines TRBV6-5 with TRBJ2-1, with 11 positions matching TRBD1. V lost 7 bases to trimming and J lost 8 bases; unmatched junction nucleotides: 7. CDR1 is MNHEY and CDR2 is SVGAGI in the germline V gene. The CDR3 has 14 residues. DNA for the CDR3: TGTGCCAGCACCAGGACAGGGGGCATCGATGAGCAGTTCTTC. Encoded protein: CASTRTGGIDEQFF.

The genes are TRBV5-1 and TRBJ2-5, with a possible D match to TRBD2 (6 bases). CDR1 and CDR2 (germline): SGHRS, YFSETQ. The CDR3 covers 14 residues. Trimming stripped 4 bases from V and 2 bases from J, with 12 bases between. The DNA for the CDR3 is TGCGCCAGCAGCCCGGGGGTGGTACAAGAGACCCAGTACTTC. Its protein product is CASSPGVVQETQYF.

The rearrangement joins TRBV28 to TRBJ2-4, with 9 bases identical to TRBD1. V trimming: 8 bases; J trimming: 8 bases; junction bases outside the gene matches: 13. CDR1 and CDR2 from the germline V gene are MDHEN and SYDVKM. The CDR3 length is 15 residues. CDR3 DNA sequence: TGTGCCAGCGGAGTACCGGGACAGGGCAGTGACATTCAGTACTTC. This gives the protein CASGVPGQGSDIQYF.

The CDR3 loop reads CAWRGDRANSPLHF. The CDR3 bases are TGTGCCTGGAGGGGGGACAGGGCGAATTCACCCCTCCACTTT. This chain connects TRBV30 to TRBJ1-6, with 9 bases lining up with TRBD1. V dropped 3 bases and J dropped 7; count of bases not matched to a gene: 4. Germline V gives CDR1 GTSNPN, CDR2 SVGIG (reference sequence). The CDR3 runs to 14 residues. Together with reference TRBV30 and TRBJ1-6, the CDR3 gives the full variable domain: SQTIHQWPATLVQPVGSPLSLECTVEGTSNPNLYWYRQAAGRGLQLLFYSVGIGQISSEVPQNLSASRPQDRQFILSSKKLLLSDSGFYLCAWRGDRANSPLHFGNGTRLTVT.

The CDR3 is CASSLDGRTQYF. CDR3 in DNA: TGTGCCAGCAGCTTAGATGGGCGAACGCAGTATTTT. The chain links TRBV11-3 to TRBJ2-3; D unclear. V lost 0 bases, J lost 9 bases, and 7 bases lay in between. This CDR3 has 12 amino acids. In germline, CDR1 is SGHNT, CDR2 YENEEA.

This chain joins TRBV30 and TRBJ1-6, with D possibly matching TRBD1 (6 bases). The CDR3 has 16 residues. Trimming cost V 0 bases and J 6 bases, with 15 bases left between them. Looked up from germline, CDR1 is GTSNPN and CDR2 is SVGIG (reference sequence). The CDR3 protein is CAWSVRNRVSNSPLHF. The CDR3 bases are TGTGCCTGGAGTGTACGAAACAGGGTAAGTAATTCACCCCTCCACTTT.